Described below is a single T cell receptor beta chain sequence and its context. This sample stems from a study of blood T cell repertoires in COVID-19. About the study: The study drew acute and convalescent COVID-19 samples from the United States, Italy and Spain. PBMCs, B-cell-depleted T cells, or T cells provided the cDNA or gDNA that made up the material.

Original analysis: Nucleated cell counts were estimated from reference gene primer amplification. The method was immunoSEQ multiplex PCR; TCRdb's version includes in-frame clones alone and lacks a portion of them. That table gives V, J and clone size, and the DNA gave D and trimming. Of about 96,000 clones detected, approximately 84% appear once; the ten largest clones hold roughly 17%. Sample: peripheral blood. The TCR comes from a woman aged 55 to 70 with acute or convalescent COVID-19.

DNA for the CDR3: TGTGCCAGTTCTACCCGGACAGGGGCTGAGAACTATGGCTACACCTTC. It translates to CASSTRTGAENYGYTF. This chain links TRBV19 with TRBJ1-2, with 9 bases aligning to TRBD1. The CDR3 has 16 amino acids. V gave up 8 bases and J gave up 2 bases; unmatched junction bases: 12. Per the germline V gene, CDR1 is LNHDA and CDR2 is SQIVND (reference sequence).